This T cell receptor (beta chain) was observed in a study of blood T cell repertoires in COVID-19. In germline, CDR1 is SGHTA, CDR2 FQGNSA. The CDR3 has 14 amino acids. Trimming removed 6 bases from V and 4 bases from J, with 15 bases in between. Original processing methods: Amplification of reference gene primers provided the estimated nucleated cell counts. Generated by immunoSEQ multiplex PCR, the TCRdb table keeps only in-frame clones and is missing some. For V, J and clone size, that table is used; D and trimming come from the DNA. Of around 71,000 clones listed, approximately 80% were seen once; the top ten hold roughly 30%.

The specimen was peripheral blood. V usage is TRBV7-2 and J usage is TRBJ1-1; tentative D call: TRBD1 (6 bases). The clonotype was recovered from a man between 70 and 80 years old with acute or convalescent COVID-19. The CDR3 DNA is TGTGCCAGCAGGAACAGGGCTGGGAGCACTGAAGCTTTCTTT. Its protein is CASRNRAGSTEAFF.